The T cell receptor beta chain under discussion was sequenced for a study of cytotoxic CD8 clonotypes in ibrutinib-treated CLL. Overall study: The study included approximately 12 relapsed/refractory and 15 treatment-naive patients; about 17 had IGHV unmutated disease. Around 25 partial and 2 complete responses; at median approximately 68 months, 14 remitted, roughly 12 progressed.

This CDR3 contains 13 residues. V gave up 2 bases and J gave up 5 bases, with 8 bases separating them. The germline V gene encodes CDR1 SGHTA and CDR2 FQGTGA. Study-level results: Clonality went up at ibrutinib response and then declined back toward baseline at progression.

This clone has more than one count but fewer than ten. Its antigen is not identified. The repertoire was sequenced with immunoSEQ multiplex PCR; TCRdb's copy has only in-frame clones and lacks some. In the table there are around 53,000 clones, about 54% of which are singletons. The V call is TRBV7-3, the J call TRBJ2-3; perhaps TRBD2 as D (5 bases). The source is a human donor with chronic lymphocytic leukemia. This material consisted of PBMCs, taken at disease progression, from a patient treated with ibrutinib. The CDR3 spells CASSLVRGDTQYF. CDR3 nucleotides: TGTGCCAGCAGCTTAGTCCGGGGAGATACGCAGTATTTT.